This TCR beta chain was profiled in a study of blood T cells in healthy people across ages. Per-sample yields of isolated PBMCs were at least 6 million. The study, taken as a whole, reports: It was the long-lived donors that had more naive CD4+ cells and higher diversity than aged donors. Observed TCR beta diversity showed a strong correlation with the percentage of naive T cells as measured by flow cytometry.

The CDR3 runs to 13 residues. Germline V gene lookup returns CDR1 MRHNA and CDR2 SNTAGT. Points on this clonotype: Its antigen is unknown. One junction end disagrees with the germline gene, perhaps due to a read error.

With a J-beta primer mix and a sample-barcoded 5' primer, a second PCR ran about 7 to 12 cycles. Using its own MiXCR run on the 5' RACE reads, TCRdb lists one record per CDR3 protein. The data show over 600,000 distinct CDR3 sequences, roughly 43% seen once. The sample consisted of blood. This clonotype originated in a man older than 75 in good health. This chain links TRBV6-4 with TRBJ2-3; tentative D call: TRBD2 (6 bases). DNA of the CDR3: TGTGCCAGCAGTGACTCGACGGGAGATACGCGGTATTTT. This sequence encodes CASSDSTGDTRYF.